This record concerns one T cell receptor beta chain sequence. The antigen is undetermined. 60 Vbeta and 13 Jbeta primers were used in PCR. The table came from immunoSEQ multiplex PCR; TCRdb's copy has only in-frame clones and leaves some out. The table shows approximately 110,000 clones, with 55% to 65% occurring only once. This sample was included in a study of cytomegalovirus exposure and HLA in healthy donors. The study, taken as a whole, reports: The authors judged a highly shared variant cluster likely a sequencing artifact.

The CDR3 spans 20 residues. Germline values: CDR1 SGDLS, CDR2 YYNGEE. The junction had 17 bases not matched to a gene; V was cut back by 4 bases and J by 4 bases. The chain links TRBV9 to TRBJ2-5; TRBD2 matches 15 bases. Material for sequencing was PBMCs. The clonotype was recovered from a woman in her twenties or thirties in good health and CMV-seronegative. The CDR3 sequence: CASSTDDTGLAGGPSETQYF. The DNA for the CDR3 is TGTGCCAGCAGCACAGATGATACTGGACTAGCGGGAGGGCCCTCAGAGACCCAGTACTTC.